The TCR beta chain described here comes from a study of blood T cell repertoires in COVID-19. Background on the study: Researchers got acute and convalescent COVID-19 samples from the United States, Italy and Spain.

There are 13 residues in the CDR3. V was cut by 8 bases and J by 7 bases, with 12 bases left in between. Researchers sorted participants into cohorts using their self-reported clinical history. In the original processing: Reference gene primer amplification gave nucleated cell count estimates. Here immunoSEQ multiplex PCR was the method, and the copy in TCRdb shows in-frame clones only, minus some. The D gene and trimming were derived from the DNA, and the V and J assignments and clone size from that table. The data contain over 250,000 clones, about 88% of them singletons. The clonotype comes from a man aged 25-45 years with acute COVID-19. The genes are TRBV12-3 or TRBV12-4 and TRBJ1-6, with D perhaps TRBD1 (6 bases). The sample was PBMCs or T cells enriched from blood (not recorded which). The CDR3 reads CASGYRVNSPLHF. CDR3 bases: TGTGCCAGCGGCTACAGGGTAAATTCACCCCTCCACTTT.